The 2 T cell receptor beta chains below come from one sample, sequenced in a study of CD8 T cells in ankylosing spondylitis. MiXCR, applied by TCRdb to the 5' RACE reads, yields one record per CDR3 protein. The repertoire holds around 180,000 distinct CDR3 sequences, with 10% to 15% as singletons. The sequenced material came from blood, either unsorted or a sorted T cell fraction (not recorded which). The receptors come from a female donor with ankylosing spondylitis or in good health (not recorded which).

V and J are TRBV12-5 and TRBJ2-2, with D tentatively TRBD1 (6 bases). V dropped 5 bases and J dropped 7 bases, with 11 bases sitting between them. Germline V gene sequence: CDR1 LGHNT, CDR2 FRNRAP. The length of the CDR3 is 13 residues. CDR3 in amino acids: CASGPQGLGELFF. CDR3 DNA sequence: TGTGCTAGTGGTCCACAGGGTCTCGGGGAGCTGTTTTTT.

This clonotype has a count of ten or more. The chain combines TRBV20-1 with TRBJ2-4; D is uncertain. The V and J ends lost 0 bases and 9 bases respectively, with 15 bases between them. The CDR3 sequence is 14 residues long. Per germline, CDR1 DFQATT and CDR2 SNEGSKA (reference sequence). This CDR3 is CSAREGAVLGIQYF. CDR3 DNA sequence: TGCAGTGCTAGAGAAGGTGCGGTTCTCGGCATTCAGTACTTC.